The entry below gives a single TCR beta chain sequence along with its context. As yet, its antigen is unknown. Study results and limitations: Greatest tumor Treg TCR overlap was with tumor naive CD4+ cells. The larger-cohort validation was restricted to a single TCR beta V-J rearrangement rather than whole repertoires.

MiXCR was run by TCRdb on the 5' RACE reads, yielding one entry per CDR3 protein. The sample lists 45,000 to 60,000 distinct CDR3 sequences, about 24% occurring once. CDR3 length: 15 residues. Unmatched junction bases numbered 8, after V lost 1 base and J lost 12 bases. Germline V lookup: CDR1 MGHRA, CDR2 YSYEKL. Purified naive CD4+ T cells were depleted of CD25+ Tregs. This clonotype was sampled from a female donor with breast cancer. Sequenced sample: tumor-infiltrating naive CD4+ T cells sorted from the breast tumor. Documented subset: naive CD4+ T cells, CD4+CD45RA+CD25-. V and J are TRBV4-1 and TRBJ2-1; 11 bases match TRBD2. The CDR3 protein is CASSQVNLAGGTQFF. CDR3 bases: TGCGCCAGCAGCCAAGTCAATCTAGCGGGAGGTACGCAGTTCTTC.